One and the same sample provided the 27 T cell receptor beta chains below, sequenced in a study of CD4+ T cells in melanoma. TCRdb keeps only in-frame clones here, not all; method: immunoSEQ multiplex PCR. The data contain over 15,000 clones, around 76% of them singletons. Sequencing input: cells from a culture (not recorded whether cultured in vitro). The receptors here all came from a human donor with melanoma.

This clone was seen once. The rearrangement links TRBV5-1 to TRBJ1-2; tentative D call: TRBD1 (5 bases). Trimming left V 0 bases short and J 6 bases short, with 9 bases between. In germline, CDR1 is SGHRS, CDR2 YFSETQ. The CDR3 has 13 amino acids. The CDR3 DNA follows: TGCGCCAGCAGCTTGGGCCAGGGAGATGGCTACACCTTC. Residues: CASSLGQGDGYTF.

The V call is TRBV5-1, the J call TRBJ2-7; D gene ambiguous. The CDR3 consists of 14 residues. Trimming took off 1 base at V and 0 bases at J, with 8 bases between the two ends. From germline, CDR1 is SGHRS and CDR2 YFSETQ. The CDR3 nucleotides read TGCGCCAGCAGCTTGTTCACGGACTCCTACGAGCAGTACTTC. This codes for CASSLFTDSYEQYF.

This chain joins TRBV7-2 and TRBJ1-1; D may be TRBD1 (5 bases). Germline CDR1 and CDR2: SGHTA and FQGNSA. The CDR3 is made up of 14 amino acids. The V end was cut by 3 bases, the J end by 1 base, with 9 bases between. CDR3 loop: CASSFGGRNTEAFF. For the CDR3, the DNA is TGTGCCAGCAGCTTCGGGGGGAGGAACACTGAAGCTTTCTTT.

The V call is TRBV19, the J call TRBJ1-5; D remains unclear. CDR1 LNHDA and CDR2 SQIVND come from the germline V gene (reference sequence). Trimming shortened V by 6 bases and J by 0 bases, and 9 bases separated the two germline ends. The CDR3 covers 14 residues. CDR3 amino acids: CASRRPYSNQPQHF. The CDR3 nucleotides are TGTGCCAGTAGACGCCCTTATAGCAATCAGCCCCAGCATTTT.

This chain connects TRBV18 to TRBJ1-5, with 10 bases lining up with TRBD1. V shed 1 base, J shed 6 bases, and the junction held 6 bases outside the gene matches. The CDR3 has 16 residues. Germline CDR1 is KGHSH and CDR2 is LQKENI. The CDR3 nucleotides read TGTGCCAGCTCACCACGAGGGACAGGGGTTGTTCAGCCCCAGCATTTT. The encoded protein is CASSPRGTGVVQPQHF.

This clone turned up a few times. V usage is TRBV6-1 and J usage is TRBJ1-2; 9 positions agree with TRBD1. The CDR3 covers 15 residues. Germline values: CDR1 MNHNS, CDR2 SASEGT. Trimming at V came to 2 bases and at J to 4 bases, leaving 5 bases not matched to a gene. The CDR3 DNA is TGTGCCAGCAGTGAACTCGGACAGGGGTCCTATGGCTACACCTTC. Encoded protein: CASSELGQGSYGYTF.

The rearrangement links TRBV19 to TRBJ2-7; D call uncertain. Trimming removed 6 bases at V and 1 base at J, with 13 bases between. This CDR3 contains 14 residues. Per germline, CDR1 LNHDA and CDR2 SQIVND (reference sequence). The CDR3 reads CASRDLVGSYEQYF. The DNA for the CDR3 is TGTGCCAGTAGGGATTTAGTTGGGTCCTACGAGCAGTACTTC.

The genes are TRBV2 and TRBJ1-5, with D perhaps matching TRBD1 (5 bases). Trimming pared 5 bases from V and 3 bases from J, leaving 11 bases between. This CDR3 comprises 14 residues. The germline CDR1 and CDR2 sequences are SNHLY and FYNNEI. The CDR3 protein is CASSRQTINQPQHF. The DNA for the CDR3 is TGTGCCAGCAGTCGACAGACGATCAATCAGCCCCAGCATTTT.

The genes are TRBV6-5 and TRBJ1-1; D remains unclear. This CDR3 is 13 amino acids long. The germline CDR1 and CDR2 sequences are MNHEY and SVGAGI. Deletions cut 2 bases from V and 3 bases from J, with 7 bases between. The CDR3 DNA sequence: TGTGCCAGCAGTTACGAGTCGGACACTGAAGCTTTCTTT. It is translated as CASSYESDTEAFF.

The rearrangement joins TRBV10-3 to TRBJ2-5; D is uncertain. V lost 10 bases to trimming and J lost 4 bases, with 16 bases between them. The CDR3 spans 13 residues. Germline-derived CDR1 and CDR2 are ENHRY and SYGVKD. DNA for the CDR3: TGTGCCACAACTAACCGACAAGGAGAGACCCAGTACTTC. Translated: CATTNRQGETQYF.

This chain uses TRBV6-6 with TRBJ2-2; the match to TRBD2 covers 7 bases. The germline V gene encodes CDR1 MNHNY and CDR2 SVGAGI (reference sequence). This CDR3 region has 15 residues. Losses at the gene ends were 4 bases for V and 3 bases for J; bases not matched to a gene: 5. CDR3 protein: CASSSRGRDTGELFF. CDR3 sequence (DNA): TGTGCCAGCAGTTCCCGAGGGAGGGACACCGGGGAGCTGTTTTTT.

The chain links TRBV20-1 to TRBJ2-5; the D is unclear. The CDR3 covers 11 residues. Trimming removed 3 bases at V and 7 bases at J, with 9 bases between. Germline V gene data show CDR1 as DFQATT and CDR2 as SNEGSKA (reference sequence). CDR3 residues: CSASVPPTQYF. The DNA for the CDR3 is TGCAGTGCTAGTGTTCCTCCGACCCAGTACTTC.

The chain carries TRBV19 and TRBJ2-5; TRBD1 aligns across 9 bases. J gave up 5 bases and V 6 bases, and 13 bases lay outside the gene matches. The CDR3 runs 16 residues. The germline CDR1 and CDR2 sequences are LNHDA and SQIVND (reference sequence). This CDR3 reads CASSQTDRGFLETQYF. CDR3 nucleotides: TGTGCCAGTAGCCAGACGGACAGGGGATTTTTGGAGACCCAGTACTTC.

V is TRBV11-2 and J is TRBJ2-2; D gene unclear. The germline gives CDR1 SGHAT, CDR2 FQNNGV. Trimming removed 5 bases at V and 2 bases at J, with 12 bases between. This CDR3 contains 15 residues. As DNA, the CDR3 is TGTGCCAGCAGCCCGGACCGTTATAACACCGGGGAGCTGTTTTTT. Encoded protein: CASSPDRYNTGELFF. The variable domain in full, completed from reference TRBV11-2 and TRBJ2-2, reads EAGVAQSPRYKIIEKRQSVAFWCNPISGHATLYWYQQILGQGPKLLIQFQNNGVVDDSQLPKDRFSAERLKGVDSTLKIQPAKLEDSAVYLCASSPDRYNTGELFFGEGSRLTVL.

V usage is TRBV7-2 and J usage is TRBJ1-1; the D is unclear. Trimming removed 3 bases from V and 5 bases from J, with 4 bases in between. The CDR3 loop spans 11 amino acids. The germline CDR1 and CDR2 sequences are SGHTA and FQGNSA. The CDR3 spells CASSFYTEAFF. For the CDR3, the DNA is TGTGCCAGCAGCTTCTATACTGAAGCTTTCTTT.

The V and J genes are TRBV29-1 and TRBJ2-3, with 8 nucleotides matching TRBD2. Germline CDR1 and CDR2: SQVTM and ANQGSEA. CDR3 length: 15 residues. J was trimmed by 5 bases and V by 2 bases; bases with no gene match: 9. CDR3 amino acids: CSVELGTRLLDTQYF. The CDR3 DNA reads TGCAGCGTTGAACTGGGGACTAGGCTTCTAGATACGCAGTATTTT.

This clone was picked up one time. This sequence joins TRBV6-1 and TRBJ1-2; TRBD1 might be the D (6 bases). The CDR3 is 15 residues long. CDR1 and CDR2 from the germline V gene are MNHNS and SASEGT. Trimming stripped 4 bases from V and 3 bases from J, with 15 bases between. The DNA for the CDR3 is TGTGCCAGCAGTGTAACAGGGTACCTTTACTATGGCTACACCTTC. Its protein product is CASSVTGYLYYGYTF.

The chain employs TRBV7-2 and TRBJ1-3; no clear D. Trimming shortened V by 5 bases and J by 7 bases, and 12 bases separated the two germline ends. The CDR3 has 13 residues. CDR1 is SGHTA and CDR2 is FQGNSA in the germline V gene. The CDR3 nucleotides read TGTGCCAGCAGCCCCGGGCCCAGCAACACCATATATTTT. Translated, it gives CASSPGPSNTIYF.

The chain combines TRBV9 with TRBJ1-3; D not certain. The CDR3 is made up of 17 amino acids. With 1 base removed from V and 2 bases from J, the gap between germline ends came to 16 bases. Germline CDR1 SGDLS, CDR2 YYNGEE. The DNA for the CDR3 is TGTGCCAGCAGCGTATATGGGTCCAAACAAACTGGAAACACCATATATTTT. Translated, it gives CASSVYGSKQTGNTIYF.

This clone was recorded only once. The gene calls are TRBV6-5 and TRBJ2-5; TRBD2 aligns across 9 bases. The CDR3 covers 15 residues. The germline V gene has CDR1 MNHEY and CDR2 SVGAGI. V was clipped by 8 bases and J by 2 bases; unmatched bases: 9. In DNA form, the CDR3 reads TGTGCCAGCGGAAGCGGGGGGACCCCTCAAGAGACCCAGTACTTC. As protein: CASGSGGTPQETQYF.

This clone showed up just once. This sequence joins TRBV5-1 and TRBJ2-5; tentative D call: TRBD1 (6 bases). The germline gives CDR1 SGHRS, CDR2 YFSETQ. This CDR3 is 14 amino acids long. The ends were cut back, 1 base at V and 4 bases at J, with 11 bases in the middle. CDR3 loop: CASSLFRGVETQYF. The DNA for the CDR3 is TGCGCCAGCAGCTTGTTCAGGGGCGTAGAGACCCAGTACTTC.

This chain joins TRBV7-8 and TRBJ2-3; 7 nucleotides match TRBD2. V lost 2 bases and J lost 3; bases outside the gene matches: 11. Germline CDR1 reads SGHVS; CDR2 reads FQNEAQ. The CDR3 has 17 residues. The CDR3 DNA sequence: TGTGCCAGCAGCTTATCGCGGGGTCCAGCGGGGACAGATACGCAGTATTTT. Protein product: CASSLSRGPAGTDTQYF.

This clone showed up just a few times. One end of the junction fails to match germline, which may point to a read error. The gene calls are TRBV7-7 and TRBJ1-1; D not resolved. The CDR3 has 14 residues. Germline V gene lookup returns CDR1 SSHAT and CDR2 FNYEAQ (reference sequence). CDR3 nucleotides: TGTGCTAGCAGCCCCCAAGCCGTTGCCACTGAAGCTTTCTTT. Its translation: CASSPQAVATEAFF.

This clone came up a few times. V gene TRBV5-1 combines with J gene TRBJ1-1; D is uncertain. Germline V gene data show CDR1 as SGHRS and CDR2 as YFSETQ. The ends were cut back, 1 base at V and 4 bases at J, with 11 bases in the middle. The CDR3 runs to 14 residues. The CDR3: CASSLFGGGTEAFF. The CDR3 DNA reads TGCGCCAGCAGCTTGTTTGGTGGCGGCACTGAAGCTTTCTTT.

The chain has TRBV15 and TRBJ1-5, with no clear D. Trimming left V 6 bases short and J 2 bases short, with 11 bases between. Germline loops: CDR1 LNHNV, CDR2 YYDKDF (reference sequence). The CDR3 covers 14 residues. The CDR3 nucleotides read TGTGCCACCAGAAGTGGAGTGGGCAATCAGCCCCAGCATTTT. Its protein product is CATRSGVGNQPQHF.

The V call is TRBV6-1, the J call TRBJ2-1; D gene ambiguous. Trimming removed 3 bases from V and 2 bases from J, with 11 bases in between. The CDR3 is made up of 15 amino acids. The germline V gene has CDR1 MNHNS and CDR2 SASEGT. The CDR3: CASSDNRPPYNEQFF. CDR3 DNA: TGTGCCAGCAGTGATAACCGGCCGCCCTACAATGAGCAGTTCTTC.

The rearrangement links TRBV18 to TRBJ1-4; a weak D match, TRBD1 (5 bases). Trimming cost V 3 bases and J 5 bases, with 10 bases left between them. From germline, CDR1 is KGHSH and CDR2 LQKENI. There are 14 residues in the CDR3. The CDR3 spells CASSPTTVNEKLFF. In DNA form, the CDR3 reads TGTGCCAGCTCACCGACGACAGTAAATGAAAAACTGTTTTTT.